This TCR beta chain emerged from a study of cytomegalovirus exposure and HLA in healthy donors. 60 Vbeta and 13 Jbeta primers were used in PCR. Some clones are missing from TCRdb's copy, which holds only in-frame ones; the method was immunoSEQ multiplex PCR. The table includes under 300,000 clones, 80% to 90% detected once. CDR3 length: 12 residues. The trim removed 6 bases at V and 5 bases at J, leaving 4 bases unmatched. The germline V gene has CDR1 SQVTM and CDR2 ANQGSEA. The specimen sequenced was PBMCs. The clonotype originates from a woman in her thirties or forties in good health and CMV-seropositive. The J gene is TRBJ1-1, the V gene TRBV29-1; 9 bases line up with TRBD1. The CDR3 reads CSVLQGATEAFF. The DNA for the CDR3 is TGCAGCGTACTACAGGGGGCGACTGAAGCTTTCTTT.